The 11 T cell receptor beta chains given below trace back to one sample, sequenced in a study of cytomegalovirus exposure and HLA in healthy donors. With 60 Vbeta and 13 Jbeta primers, the PCR was carried out. The repertoire was sequenced with immunoSEQ multiplex PCR; TCRdb's copy has only in-frame clones and lacks some. The table has under 100,000 clones, around three quarters seen once. Sequences were obtained from PBMCs. The receptors derive from a man aged 35-49 years in good health and CMV-seronegative.

As regards this clone: Germline is not matched at one junction end, which may reflect a read error. This chain joins TRBV30 and TRBJ2-5; D is unclear. Germline CDR1 GTSNPN, CDR2 SVGIG (reference sequence). This CDR3 has 13 residues. CDR3 coding DNA: TGTGCCTGGTCTCTCCAGGAACAAGGGACCCAGTACTTC. It encodes CAWSLQEQGTQYF.

This rearrangement joins TRBV7-2 to TRBJ1-1; D may be TRBD1 (5 bases). Trimming took off 5 bases at V and 4 bases at J, with 14 bases between the two ends. This CDR3 contains 14 residues. The V gene's germline CDR1 is SGHTA and CDR2 FQGNSA. The DNA of the CDR3 is TGTGCCAGCAGCCCACGGGGGGGGACCACTGAAGCTTTCTTT. Encoded protein: CASSPRGGTTEAFF.

The table lists this clone with a count of one. This chain connects TRBV7-2 to TRBJ2-5; 12 bases line up with TRBD2. This CDR3 is 18 amino acids long. V trimming: 0 bases; J trimming: 4 bases; junction bases outside the gene matches: 9. The V gene's germline CDR1 is SGHTA and CDR2 FQGNSA. Written as DNA, the CDR3 is TGTGCCAGCAGCTTAGCCCGGAGGACTAGCGGGGCGGGAGAGACCCAGTACTTC. Protein: CASSLARRTSGAGETQYF.

The chain combines TRBV28 with TRBJ2-5; a weak D match, TRBD1 (5 bases). The DNA end favors TRBJ2-7, so the J call may be wrong. CDR3 size: 12 residues. Germline V gives CDR1 MDHEN, CDR2 SYDVKM. CDR3 protein: CASRTRTYEQYF. As DNA, the CDR3 is TGTGCCAGTCGGACACGTACCTACGAGCAGTACTTC.

This rearrangement joins TRBV11-2 to TRBJ1-5, with TRBD1 as a possible D gene (5 bases). Trimming took 1 base from V and 2 from J, leaving 6 bases between them. CDR1 is SGHAT and CDR2 is FQNNGV in the germline V gene. This CDR3 has 14 residues. CDR3 protein: CASSLGQRNQPQHF. As DNA, the CDR3 is TGTGCCAGCAGCTTAGGACAGCGCAATCAGCCCCAGCATTTT.

This rearrangement joins TRBV5-6 to TRBJ1-2, with a possible D match to TRBD1 (5 bases). V was pared by 5 bases and J by 4 bases, with 15 bases between. Germline V CDR1 and CDR2: SGHDT, YYEEEE. The CDR3 sequence is 14 residues long. CDR3 coding DNA: TGTGCCAGCAGACAACACGGGGGATTCTATGGCTACACCTTC. Its protein product is CASRQHGGFYGYTF.

This clone appeared a few times. DNA for the CDR3: TGTGCCAGTAGTATAGCAGTCCTCTATGGCTACACCTTC. Its protein product is CASSIAVLYGYTF. The chain couples TRBV19 to TRBJ1-2; D ambiguous. Germline loops: CDR1 LNHDA, CDR2 SQIVND (reference sequence). The CDR3 has 13 amino acids. V lost 1 base and J 4 bases, leaving 7 bases between the germline ends.

The rearrangement links TRBV7-3 to TRBJ1-3; D not certain. CDR1 and CDR2 (germline): SGHTA, FQGTGA. V shed 4 bases and J shed 4 bases, with 26 bases lying between them. The CDR3 length is 19 residues. CDR3 sequence: CASSSSPEMIPSVGNTIYF. The CDR3 DNA follows: TGTGCCAGCAGCTCCTCACCTGAGATGATCCCTAGCGTGGGAAACACCATATATTTT. The variable domain in full, with the rest retrieved from reference TRBV7-3 and TRBJ1-3, is GAGVSQTPSNKVTEKGKYVELRCDPISGHTALYWYRQSLGQGPEFLIYFQGTGAADDSGLPNDRFFAVRPEGSVSTLKIQRTERGDSAVYLCASSSSPEMIPSVGNTIYFGEGSWLTVV.

The V and J genes are TRBV19 and TRBJ1-6, with a possible D match to TRBD1 (5 bases). V gave up 5 bases and J gave up 8 bases, with 19 bases separating them. Germline V gene data show CDR1 as LNHDA and CDR2 as SQIVND (reference sequence). CDR3 size: 16 residues. The CDR3: CASSSRPGRVYSPLHF. The CDR3 DNA reads TGTGCCAGTAGTTCCCGCCCCGGCAGGGTTTATTCACCCCTCCACTTT.

This chain links TRBV2 with TRBJ1-2; D call uncertain. Per germline, CDR1 SNHLY and CDR2 FYNNEI. This CDR3 has 13 amino acids. Trimming pared 2 bases from V and 2 bases from J, leaving 6 bases between. The CDR3 nucleotides read TGTGCCAGCAGTGAAAACCAGAACTATGGCTACACCTTC. As protein: CASSENQNYGYTF.

The chain combines TRBV9 with TRBJ2-2; 10 nucleotides line up with TRBD1. The V gene's germline CDR1 is SGDLS and CDR2 YYNGEE. After removal of 2 bases from V and 2 bases from J, the junction contained 3 bases not matched to a gene. The CDR3 loop spans 16 amino acids. CDR3 sequence (DNA): TGTGCCAGCAGCGTGGGGACAGGGGAAAACACCGGGGAGCTGTTTTTT. This sequence encodes CASSVGTGENTGELFF. The whole variable domain, remainder taken from reference TRBV9 and TRBJ2-2, is DSGVTQTPKHLITATGQRVTLRCSPRSGDLSVYWYQQSLDQGLQFLIQYYNGEERAKGNILERFSAQQFPDLHSELNLSSLELGDSALYFCASSVGTGENTGELFFGEGSRLTVL.